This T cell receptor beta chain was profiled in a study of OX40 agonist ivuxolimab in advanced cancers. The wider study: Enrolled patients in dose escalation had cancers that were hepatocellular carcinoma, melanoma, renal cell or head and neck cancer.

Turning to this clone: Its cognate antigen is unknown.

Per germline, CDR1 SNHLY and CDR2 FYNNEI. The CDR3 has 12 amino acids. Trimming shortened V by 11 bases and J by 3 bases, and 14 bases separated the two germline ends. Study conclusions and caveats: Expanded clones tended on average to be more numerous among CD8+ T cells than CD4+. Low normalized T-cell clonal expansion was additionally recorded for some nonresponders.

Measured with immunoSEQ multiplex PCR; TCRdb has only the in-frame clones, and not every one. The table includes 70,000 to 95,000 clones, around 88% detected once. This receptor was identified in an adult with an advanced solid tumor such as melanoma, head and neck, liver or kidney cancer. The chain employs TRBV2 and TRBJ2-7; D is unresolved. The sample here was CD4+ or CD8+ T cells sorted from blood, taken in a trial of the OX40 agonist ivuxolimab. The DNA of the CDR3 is TGTGCCGCGGCAAGACAAGTCTACGAGCAGTACTTC. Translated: CAAARQVYEQYF.